This section outlines one T cell receptor (beta chain) sequence together with its context. This sample is part of a study of blood T cell repertoires in COVID-19. The CDR3 runs to 12 residues. Germline-derived CDR1 and CDR2 are SNHLY and FYNNEI. V was pared by 6 bases and J by 5 bases, with 7 bases between. The assay was immunoSEQ multiplex PCR, and TCRdb's table has in-frame clones only and misses some. Counted here are about 320,000 clones, around 90% occurring once; the ten biggest clones make up 4.5% to 5.5%. V is TRBV2 and J is TRBJ1-4, with D perhaps TRBD1 (6 bases). Sample: PBMCs or T cells enriched from blood (not recorded which). The receptor was isolated from a man aged 60 to 69 who had recovered from COVID-19. The CDR3 region is CASSQGNEKLFF. The CDR3 nucleotides read TGTGCCAGCAGCCAGGGGAATGAAAAACTGTTTTTT.